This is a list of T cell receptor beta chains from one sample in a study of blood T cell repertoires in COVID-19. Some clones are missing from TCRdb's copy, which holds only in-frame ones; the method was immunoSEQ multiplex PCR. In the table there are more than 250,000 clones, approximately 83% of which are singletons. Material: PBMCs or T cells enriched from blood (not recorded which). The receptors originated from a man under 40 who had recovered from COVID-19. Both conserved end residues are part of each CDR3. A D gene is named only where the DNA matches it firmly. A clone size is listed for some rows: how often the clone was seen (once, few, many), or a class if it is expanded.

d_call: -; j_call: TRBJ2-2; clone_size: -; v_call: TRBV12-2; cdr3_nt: TGTGCAAGTCGCTTAGCACTAGCGGACACCGGGGAGCTGTTTTTT; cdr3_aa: CASRLALADTGELFF
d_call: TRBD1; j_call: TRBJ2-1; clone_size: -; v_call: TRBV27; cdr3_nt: TGTGCCAGCAGTGATGACAGGGTACGGAATGAGCAGTTCTTC; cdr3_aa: CASSDDRVRNEQFF
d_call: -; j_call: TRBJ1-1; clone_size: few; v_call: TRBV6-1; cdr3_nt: TGTGCCAGCAGTGAAGTAGGGGTCACCACTGAAGCTTTCTTT; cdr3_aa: CASSEVGVTTEAFF
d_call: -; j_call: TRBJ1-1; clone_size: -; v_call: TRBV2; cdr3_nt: TGTGCCAGCAGCTTACGAGAGAACACTGAAGCTTTCTTT; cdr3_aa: CASSLRENTEAFF
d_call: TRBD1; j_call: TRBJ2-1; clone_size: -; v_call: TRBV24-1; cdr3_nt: TGTGCCACCAGTGGATGGGACAGCTACAATGAGCAGTTCTTC; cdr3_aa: CATSGWDSYNEQFF
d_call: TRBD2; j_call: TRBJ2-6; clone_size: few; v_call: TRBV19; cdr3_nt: TGTGCCAGTAGTACAGAGCGGTCCCGGGACGGACTAGCGGGGGCCAACGTCCTGACTTTC; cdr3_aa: CASSTERSRDGLAGANVLTF
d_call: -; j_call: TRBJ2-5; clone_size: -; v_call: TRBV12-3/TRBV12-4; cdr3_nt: TGTGCCAGCAGTTTCGAGGACCAAGAGACCCAGTACTTC; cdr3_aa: CASSFEDQETQYF
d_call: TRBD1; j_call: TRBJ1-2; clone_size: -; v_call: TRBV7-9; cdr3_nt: TGTGCCAGCAGCTTAGGGGCAGGGGGTATCTATGGCTACACCTTC; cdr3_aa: CASSLGAGGIYGYTF
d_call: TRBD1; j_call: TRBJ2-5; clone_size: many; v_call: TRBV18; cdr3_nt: TGTGCCAGCTCACCGTCCGACAGGGGCTCGGAGACCCAGTACTTC; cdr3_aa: CASSPSDRGSETQYF
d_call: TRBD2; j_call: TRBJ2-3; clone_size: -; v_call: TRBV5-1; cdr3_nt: TGCGCCAGCACCCGGGGACGGGGGGGATACACAGATACGCAGTATTTT; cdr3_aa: CASTRGRGGYTDTQYF
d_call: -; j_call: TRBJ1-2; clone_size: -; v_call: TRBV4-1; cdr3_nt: TGCGCCAGCAGCCAAGATAACCGGGTAGGAGGCTACACCTTC; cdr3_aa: CASSQDNRVGGYTF
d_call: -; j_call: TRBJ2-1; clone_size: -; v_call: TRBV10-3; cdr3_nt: TGTGCCATCAGTGAGTCGTCAGGGGAATACAATGAGCAGTTCTTC; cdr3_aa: CAISESSGEYNEQFF
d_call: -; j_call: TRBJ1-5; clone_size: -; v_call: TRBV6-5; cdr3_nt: TGTGCCAGCAAACCCAGGCGAAGCAATCAGCCCCAGCATTTT; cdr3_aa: CASKPRRSNQPQHF
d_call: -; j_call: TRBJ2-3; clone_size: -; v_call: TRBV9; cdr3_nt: TGTGCCAGCAGGTCAGTTAGCACAGATACGCAGTATTTT; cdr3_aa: CASRSVSTDTQYF
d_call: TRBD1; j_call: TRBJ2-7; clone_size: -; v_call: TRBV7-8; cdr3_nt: TGTGCCAGCAGCTTGAGACAGGGCTACGAGCAGTACTTC; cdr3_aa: CASSLRQGYEQYF
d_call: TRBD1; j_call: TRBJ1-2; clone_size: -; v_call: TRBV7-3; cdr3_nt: TGTGCCAGCAGCTCCCCCATGGACAGGGGGCGAGGGGGCTACACCTTC; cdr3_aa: CASSSPMDRGRGGYTF
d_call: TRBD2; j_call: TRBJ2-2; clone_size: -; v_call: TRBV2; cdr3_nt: TGTGCCAGCGAACTAGCGGCTAACACCGGGGAGCTGTTTTTT; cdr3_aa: CASELAANTGELFF
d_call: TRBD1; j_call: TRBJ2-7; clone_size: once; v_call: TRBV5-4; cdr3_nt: TGTGCCAGCAGCGTGGGACAGGGCTTCGAGCAGTACTTC; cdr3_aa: CASSVGQGFEQYF
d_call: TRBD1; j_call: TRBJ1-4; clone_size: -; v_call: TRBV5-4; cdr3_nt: TGTGCCAGCAGCTGGGGACAGGGTACAACTAATGAAAAACTGTTTTTT; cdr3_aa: CASSWGQGTTNEKLFF
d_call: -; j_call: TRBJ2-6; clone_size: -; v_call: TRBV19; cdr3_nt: TGTGCCAGTAGTATTAGGGAGCCCACGAGAGGGGCCAACGTCCTGACTTTC; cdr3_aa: CASSIREPTRGANVLTF
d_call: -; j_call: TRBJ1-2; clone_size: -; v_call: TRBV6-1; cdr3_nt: TGTGCCAGCAGTGACGCGGAGACCTATGGCTACACCTTC; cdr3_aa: CASSDAETYGYTF
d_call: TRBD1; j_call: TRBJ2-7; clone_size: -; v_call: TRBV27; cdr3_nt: TGTGCCAGCAGTCTGACAGGGAGCACTTCGGAGCAGTACTTC; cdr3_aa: CASSLTGSTSEQYF
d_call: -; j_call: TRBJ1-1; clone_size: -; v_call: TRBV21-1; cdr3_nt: TGTGCCAGCAGCCACAAACAGGGATCCGAAGCTTTCTTT; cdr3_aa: CASSHKQGSEAFF
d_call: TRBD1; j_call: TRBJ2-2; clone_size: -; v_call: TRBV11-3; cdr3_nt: TGTGCCAGCAGCCCCGAGTCAGGGGGCAACACCGGGGAGCTGTTTTTT; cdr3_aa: CASSPESGGNTGELFF
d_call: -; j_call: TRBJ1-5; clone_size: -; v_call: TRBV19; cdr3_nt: TGTGCCAGTAGTATAGGGCAGGGAAGGAATCAGCCCCAGCATTTT; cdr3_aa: CASSIGQGRNQPQHF
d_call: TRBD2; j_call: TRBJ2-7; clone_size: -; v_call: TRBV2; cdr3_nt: TGTGCCAGCCGTGGACTAGGCTACGAGCAGTACTTC; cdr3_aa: CASRGLGYEQYF
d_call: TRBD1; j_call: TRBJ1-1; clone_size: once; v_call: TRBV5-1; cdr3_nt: TGCGCCAGCAGACGTCGGACAGGGAAGGGGACTGAAGCTTTCTTT; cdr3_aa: CASRRRTGKGTEAFF